Listed below are T cell receptor beta chains from one sample, sequenced in a study of blood T cells in healthy people across ages. TCRdb recomputed calls from the 5' RACE reads with MiXCR, one row per CDR3 protein. The sample records 750,000 to 950,000 distinct CDR3 sequences, 40% to 65% being singletons. The sample comprised blood. The source is an elderly man in good health. The CDR3 runs from the conserved cysteine through the conserved F or W.

TRBJ2-3 | TRBV3-1 | CASSQRSDTQYF
TRBJ1-6 | TRBV18 | CASSPTGGESPLHF
TRBJ1-2 | TRBV6-2/TRBV6-3 | CASSYFTGISNYGYTF
TRBJ2-1 | TRBV20-1 | CSASLRAGTSEQFF
TRBJ2-4 | TRBV5-1 | CASSLDGLGPYF
TRBJ2-1 | TRBV15 | CATSRDRTSAYNEQFF
TRBJ2-3 | TRBV12-3/TRBV12-4 | CASTPMGREHRYAYF
TRBJ2-7 | TRBV20-1 | CSARRANPTYEQYF
TRBJ1-2 | TRBV25-1 | CASSEPGSYGYTF
TRBJ1-2 | TRBV5-1 | CASSLGPGGGGYTF
TRBJ2-1 | TRBV28 | CASSFGTRSFF
TRBJ2-1 | TRBV10-3 | CAISESPSGRRNEQFF
TRBJ2-5 | TRBV3-1 | CASSQAFPGYPYF
TRBJ2-7 | TRBV6-1 | CASIPLDRGPDEQYF
TRBJ1-2 | TRBV7-8 | CASSLGTGSTYGYTF
TRBJ2-7 | TRBV20-1 | CSAMGRRDYEQYF
TRBJ1-5 | TRBV12-5 | CASGADGSQGNQPQHF
NA | TRBV20-1 | CSAREPGRDYEQYF
TRBJ2-7 | TRBV15 | CATSNGGPSYEQYF
TRBJ2-7 | TRBV29-1 | CSVELDRGYEQYF
TRBJ2-5 | TRBV29-1 | CSVEGHFEKSSYNEQYF
TRBJ2-6 | TRBV10-3 | CAISGQGVSGANVLTF
TRBJ2-3 | TRBV24-1 | CATSDLRRGNAYF
TRBJ2-7 | TRBV20-1 | CSASRVASSYEQYF
TRBJ2-7 | TRBV29-1 | CSVGSGGTYEQYF
TRBJ2-5 | TRBV10-3 | CAISVGQETYAQYF
TRBJ2-1 | TRBV15 | CATSRDRASSYNEQFF
TRBJ2-7 | TRBV14 | CVSSKSGGTGDYEQYF
NA | TRBV3-1 | CASSEGTSGRKNIQYF
TRBJ2-3 | TRBV12-3/TRBV12-4 | CASSYTSGSSDTQYF
TRBJ1-1 | TRBV6-5 | CASNNRGAGAFF
TRBJ1-1 | TRBV29-1 | CSVHRVENTEAFF
TRBJ1-4 | TRBV2 | CASKGTGANEKLFF
TRBJ1-1 | TRBV5-1 | CASRLGADNTEAFF
TRBJ2-7 | TRBV6-5 | CASSYGSGAGYEQYF
TRBJ1-2 | TRBV5-1 | CASSSRTGPNYGYTF
TRBJ2-5 | TRBV6-2/TRBV6-3 | CASSYGKGLAASETQYF
TRBJ2-7 | TRBV5-1 | CASSWSQGSYEQYF
TRBJ2-7 | TRBV29-1 | CSVALAGLSSYEQYF
TRBJ2-7 | TRBV7-9 | CASSLNPTGSYEQYF